The subject of this entry is one TCR beta chain. The sample comes from a study of blood T cell repertoires in COVID-19. For the study at large: Researchers got acute and convalescent COVID-19 samples from the United States, Italy and Spain. T cells, B-cell-depleted T cells, or PBMCs supplied cDNA or gDNA.

Trimming took 5 bases from V and 7 from J; bases not matched to a gene: 3. This CDR3 is built from 13 residues. The germline gives CDR1 LNHDA, CDR2 SQIVND (reference sequence). In the study's own analysis: Researchers report that nucleated cell counts were estimated from reference gene primer amplification. Some clones are missing from TCRdb's copy, which holds only in-frame ones; the method was immunoSEQ multiplex PCR. The V and J calls and clone size were taken over from that table, and D and trimming were inferred from the DNA. The sample yields tens of thousands of clones, roughly four fifths seen once.

V is TRBV19 and J is TRBJ1-5; 9 bases agree with TRBD1. Sequenced input: peripheral blood. The sequence was collected from a man aged 55 to 70 with acute or convalescent COVID-19. The CDR3 bases are TGTGCCAGTAGTGGGGACAGGGTGCAGCCCCAGCATTTT. As protein: CASSGDRVQPQHF.